This is a list of T cell receptor beta chains from one sample in a study of vaccination and CD4 T cells after COVID-19. MiXCR, applied by TCRdb to the PCR reads, yields one record per CDR3 protein. The profile shows approximately 15,000 distinct CDR3 sequences, 50% to 75% of them singletons. Which antigens these TCRs recognize remains unknown. Sequencing was carried out using CD4+ T cells from blood, cultured in vitro. Receptors originate from a human donor who had recovered from COVID-19. CDR3s include the opening cysteine and the closing phenylalanine or tryptophan. The order of the fields is CDR3 DNA, CDR3 protein, D gene, clone size, J gene, V gene. D genes are given only for firm matches. Only part of the rows carry a size: once, few, many, or a class if the clone is expanded.

DNA: TGCAGTGCTAGACTGACAGAAAACTATGGCTACACCTTC
CDR3: CSARLTENYGYTF
D: NA
size: few
J: TRBJ1-2
V: TRBV20-1

DNA: TGTGCCACCGGTGCGGGGACCGATCAGCCCCAGCATTTT
CDR3: CATGAGTDQPQHF
D: NA
size: NA
J: TRBJ1-5
V: TRBV15

DNA: TGTGCCAGCAGCGCCCCCGGACTAGCGGTTTACAATGAGCAGTTCTTC
CDR3: CASSAPGLAVYNEQFF
D: TRBD2
size: NA
J: TRBJ2-1
V: TRBV25-1

DNA: TGTGCCAGCAGAGGCAGCCTCACCGGGGAGCTGTTTTTT
CDR3: CASRGSLTGELFF
D: NA
size: few
J: TRBJ2-2
V: TRBV6-1

DNA: TGTGCCAGCAGTCCAGAGGGTTCGACTGAAGCTTTCTTT
CDR3: CASSPEGSTEAFF
D: NA
size: NA
J: TRBJ1-1
V: TRBV6-4

DNA: TGTGCCAGCAGTGCGGCTCGCTCTGGAAACACCATATATTTT
CDR3: CASSAARSGNTIYF
D: NA
size: NA
J: TRBJ1-3
V: TRBV2

DNA: TGCAGTGCTAGGGCGAGCAGGGGTCCCCTCGTAGGGAACACTGAAGCTTTCTTT
CDR3: CSARASRGPLVGNTEAFF
D: NA
size: few
J: TRBJ1-1
V: TRBV20-1

DNA: TGTGCCTGCAAAACAGGGTTCCGGGGCGAGCAGTACTTC
CDR3: CACKTGFRGEQYF
D: NA
size: NA
J: TRBJ2-7
V: TRBV30

DNA: TGTGCCAGCAGTCCGGGCCGCAGCACCATATATTTT
CDR3: CASSPGRSTIYF
D: NA
size: NA
J: TRBJ1-3
V: TRBV5-6

DNA: TGTGCCAGCAGCAAAGTTCACGGCGAGCAGTACTTC
CDR3: CASSKVHGEQYF
D: NA
size: NA
J: TRBJ2-7
V: TRBV21-1

DNA: TGTGCCAGCTCGCGACAGGAAAATGGCTACACCTTC
CDR3: CASSRQENGYTF
D: NA
size: NA
J: TRBJ1-2
V: TRBV18

DNA: TGTGCCAGCAGTGAAAGCACGAAAAGTATTGAAGCTTTCTTT
CDR3: CASSESTKSIEAFF
D: NA
size: NA
J: TRBJ1-1
V: TRBV6-1

DNA: TGCAGCGTTAGCTCCTATAATTCACCCCTCCACTTT
CDR3: CSVSSYNSPLHF
D: NA
size: NA
J: TRBJ1-6
V: TRBV20-1

DNA: TGTGCCTGGAGGGGACTCGGTGAAAAACTGTTTTTT
CDR3: CAWRGLGEKLFF
D: NA
size: NA
J: TRBJ1-4
V: TRBV30

DNA: TGTGCCAGCAGCCCCCAGGGGGTAGACTATGGCTACACCTTC
CDR3: CASSPQGVDYGYTF
D: TRBD1
size: once
J: TRBJ1-2
V: TRBV7-2

DNA: TGTGCCGCTAGGGGGGGGTCGGGAGGATGGCAAGAGACCCAGTACTTC
CDR3: CAARGGSGGWQETQYF
D: NA
size: few
J: TRBJ2-5
V: TRBV5-3

DNA: TGTGCCAGTAGTATTCTTGGCGGTAACACCGGGGAGCTGTTTTTT
CDR3: CASSILGGNTGELFF
D: NA
size: few
J: TRBJ2-2
V: TRBV19

DNA: TGTGCCAGCAGTGATAACCGGGGCGGGGAGCTGTTTTTT
CDR3: CASSDNRGGELFF
D: NA
size: once
J: TRBJ2-2
V: TRBV2

DNA: TGTGCCAGCAGCTTTAAGTGGGGACAGGGGTCCTACAATGAGCAGTTCTTC
CDR3: CASSFKWGQGSYNEQFF
D: TRBD1
size: once
J: TRBJ2-1
V: TRBV5-4

DNA: TGCAGTGCTCAAGGAGGCTTTCTCACCGGGGAGCTGTTTTTT
CDR3: CSAQGGFLTGELFF
D: NA
size: NA
J: TRBJ2-2
V: TRBV20-1

DNA: TGTGCCAGCAGTTTCGGGGGGAACTCTGGAAACACCATATATTTT
CDR3: CASSFGGNSGNTIYF
D: NA
size: NA
J: TRBJ1-3
V: TRBV28

DNA: TGCGCCAGCAGCTCCGGTGGGTCCACTGAAGCTTTCTTT
CDR3: CASSSGGSTEAFF
D: NA
size: NA
J: TRBJ1-1
V: TRBV5-1

DNA: TGTGCCAGCAGCTTATTTGGGGGCGCAGGCCAAGAGACCCAGTACTTC
CDR3: CASSLFGGAGQETQYF
D: NA
size: NA
J: TRBJ2-5
V: TRBV11-1

DNA: TGTGCCAGCAGTTTATATGCGGGGCAGCCCCAGCATTTT
CDR3: CASSLYAGQPQHF
D: NA
size: NA
J: TRBJ1-5
V: TRBV12-3/TRBV12-4

DNA: TGCGCCAGCAGTCAATTTCTCGGCAGGGACGTTTGCGGCTACACCTTC
CDR3: CASSQFLGRDVCGYTF
D: NA
size: once
J: TRBJ1-2
V: TRBV23-1

DNA: TGCAGTGCTAGACCAGTTCCCGACAGTGGAGGCAACGAGCAGTACTTC
CDR3: CSARPVPDSGGNEQYF
D: NA
size: medium-sized
J: TRBJ2-7
V: TRBV20-1

DNA: TGTGCCAGCAGCAAAGAACAAGCTAATAGCAATCAGCCCCAGCATTTT
CDR3: CASSKEQANSNQPQHF
D: NA
size: NA
J: TRBJ1-5
V: TRBV21-1

DNA: TGTGCCAGCAGCTCGGACAGACGCTCTGGAAACACCATATATTTT
CDR3: CASSSDRRSGNTIYF
D: NA
size: NA
J: TRBJ1-3
V: TRBV7-9

DNA: TGTGCCAGCCGGGGGAATAGCAATCAGCCCCAGCATTTT
CDR3: CASRGNSNQPQHF
D: NA
size: NA
J: TRBJ1-5
V: TRBV25-1

DNA: TGTGCCAGCAGACGACCGGGACAAAAACGGGGCTACACCTTC
CDR3: CASRRPGQKRGYTF
D: NA
size: NA
J: TRBJ1-2
V: TRBV11-2

DNA: TGCAGTGCTAGAGATACCGCAACTAATGAAAAACTGTTTTTT
CDR3: CSARDTATNEKLFF
D: NA
size: once
J: TRBJ1-4
V: TRBV20-1

DNA: TGCGCCAGCAGCACCGCTAGCGGGAGAGAGACCCAGTACTTC
CDR3: CASSTASGRETQYF
D: TRBD2
size: NA
J: TRBJ2-5
V: TRBV5-1

DNA: TGCGCCAGCAGCCCCATGGGGGGAGGTTCACCCCTCCACTTT
CDR3: CASSPMGGGSPLHF
D: NA
size: NA
J: TRBJ1-6
V: TRBV5-1

DNA: TGTGCCAGTACCCCCATGATGCAGTCCGTCACTGAAGCTTTCTTT
CDR3: CASTPMMQSVTEAFF
D: NA
size: few
J: TRBJ1-1
V: TRBV19

DNA: TGTGCCAGCAGTGGGTCCTCTGGGGCCAACGTCCTGACTTTC
CDR3: CASSGSSGANVLTF
D: NA
size: NA
J: TRBJ2-6
V: TRBV2

DNA: TGTGCCTGGAGTGTACAGGCCCTGACCTCTACGCAGTATTTT
CDR3: CAWSVQALTSTQYF
D: NA
size: once
J: TRBJ2-3
V: TRBV30

DNA: TGTGCCAGCAGTTTAGGGCTAGCGGGAGATAAGTACTTC
CDR3: CASSLGLAGDKYF
D: TRBD2
size: few
J: TRBJ2-5
V: TRBV27

DNA: TGTGCCACCAGCATCGGGACTACCAGCACAGATACGCAGTATTTT
CDR3: CATSIGTTSTDTQYF
D: TRBD2
size: NA
J: TRBJ2-3
V: TRBV15

DNA: TGCGCCAGCAGTGAGTTAGGGGGTTCACCCCTCCACTTT
CDR3: CASSELGGSPLHF
D: NA
size: once
J: TRBJ1-6
V: TRBV10-2

DNA: TGCAGTGCTAGTACGGGGCTAGGCAACTATGGCTACACCTTC
CDR3: CSASTGLGNYGYTF
D: NA
size: few
J: TRBJ1-2
V: TRBV20-1

DNA: TGCAGTGCTAGCGGCGGGAGGATTGCAGATACGCAGTATTTT
CDR3: CSASGGRIADTQYF
D: TRBD2
size: once
J: TRBJ2-3
V: TRBV20-1

DNA: TGTGCCAGCAGTAGGGGACTAGCGGGAAACCACGAGCAGTACTTC
CDR3: CASSRGLAGNHEQYF
D: TRBD2
size: NA
J: TRBJ2-7
V: TRBV6-1

DNA: TGTGCCAGCACCCTACCTCCGGCGGATACGCAGTATTTT
CDR3: CASTLPPADTQYF
D: NA
size: NA
J: TRBJ2-3
V: TRBV7-2

DNA: TGTGCCAGCAGTTTACAGGGGGGAATGCCCCAGCATTTT
CDR3: CASSLQGGMPQHF
D: TRBD1
size: NA
J: TRBJ1-5
V: TRBV12-3/TRBV12-4

DNA: TGTGCCAGTTCGAGGGAGCAAGAGACCCAGTACTTC
CDR3: CASSREQETQYF
D: NA
size: NA
J: TRBJ2-5
V: TRBV19